Below are 19 T cell receptor beta chains sequenced from a single sample in a study of cytomegalovirus exposure and HLA in healthy donors. Vbeta (60) and Jbeta (13) primers were used in the PCR. Repertoires were generated with immunoSEQ multiplex PCR, while TCRdb's copy carries only in-frame clones and drops some. The specimen's table records 220,000 or so clones. The sequenced sample consisted of PBMCs. These receptors were taken from a girl aged 2 to 10 in good health and CMV-seropositive.

The chain employs TRBV6-5 and TRBJ2-1; 10 bases are a match to TRBD2. Trimming at V came to 4 bases and at J to 4 bases, leaving 7 bases not matched to a gene. The CDR3 extends over 16 amino acids. CDR1 and CDR2 from the germline V gene are MNHEY and SVGAGI. CDR3 amino acids: CASSSGLAGGYNEQFF. The DNA of the CDR3 is TGTGCCAGCAGTTCCGGGTTAGCGGGAGGTTACAATGAGCAGTTCTTC.

The genes are TRBV5-1 and TRBJ2-1; TRBD2 matches 10 bases. The CDR3 length is 14 residues. Germline V CDR1 and CDR2: SGHRS, YFSETQ. The V segment lost 0 bases and the J segment 8 bases; nucleotides outside the gene matches: 2. The CDR3 spells CASSLAGTSDEQFF. The CDR3 bases are TGCGCCAGCAGCTTGGCCGGGACTAGCGATGAGCAGTTCTTC.

As for this clone: The same CDR3 can be traced to other DNA sequences in this sample. The chain recombines TRBV27 with TRBJ2-7, with D possibly being TRBD1 (6 bases). Germline-derived CDR1 and CDR2 are MNHEY and SMNVEV (reference sequence). Trimming left V 5 bases short and J 4 bases short, with 9 bases between. This CDR3 contains 12 residues. The CDR3 reads CASSPQGYEQYF. DNA for the CDR3: TGTGCCAGCAGTCCACAGGGTTACGAGCAGTACTTC.

The rearrangement uses TRBV5-1 and TRBJ1-6, with unresolved D. Trimming took 1 base from V and 7 from J, leaving 12 bases between them. CDR1 is SGHRS and CDR2 is YFSETQ in the germline V gene. This CDR3 is 15 amino acids long. As DNA, the CDR3 is TGCGCCAGCAGCTTGCAAGATCCGCGAAATTCACCCCTCCACTTT. Amino acids: CASSLQDPRNSPLHF.

The chain has TRBV15 and TRBJ2-7, with TRBD2 matching over 13 bases. In germline, CDR1 is LNHNV, CDR2 YYDKDF (reference sequence). Unmatched junction bases numbered 3, after V lost 0 bases and J lost 1 base. The CDR3 loop spans 17 amino acids. CDR3 residues: CATSRDALAGGSYEQYF. DNA of the CDR3: TGTGCCACCAGCAGAGACGCACTAGCGGGAGGGTCCTACGAGCAGTACTTC.

The V and J genes are TRBV6-1 and TRBJ1-6; D is uncertain. This CDR3 comprises 16 residues. Trimming took 0 bases from V and 9 from J, leaving 15 bases between them. Germline loops: CDR1 MNHNS, CDR2 SASEGT. In nucleotides, the CDR3 is TGTGCCAGCAGTGAAGCGGCCCCCTCTCCAATTTCACCCCTCCACTTT. It is translated as CASSEAAPSPISPLHF.

The chain has TRBV10-1 and TRBJ2-5; possible D gene TRBD1, 5 bases. Matching the DNA end better, TRBJ2-7 makes the J call doubtful. The V gene's germline CDR1 is WNHNN and CDR2 SYGVQD (reference sequence). The CDR3 loop spans 15 amino acids. The CDR3: CASSDSAGRSYEQYF. The CDR3, as DNA: TGCGCCAGCAGTGATTCGGCAGGGCGATCCTACGAGCAGTACTTC.

Concerning this clone: This same CDR3 is encoded by further DNA sequences in the sample. The chain couples TRBV28 to TRBJ2-7; TRBD2 agrees at 12 bases. Germline trimming cut 3 bases from V and 0 bases from J; bases unmatched to any gene: 0. Germline CDR1 reads MDHEN; CDR2 reads SYDVKM. This CDR3 region has 15 residues. CDR3 sequence: CASSLGLAGSYEQYF. CDR3 DNA sequence: TGTGCCAGCAGTTTGGGACTAGCGGGCTCCTACGAGCAGTACTTC.

CDR3 amino acids: CASSSHNGASHEQFF. CDR3 coding DNA: TGTGCCAGCAGCTCTCATAACGGCGCTAGCCATGAGCAGTTCTTC. This chain connects TRBV11-3 to TRBJ2-1; D perhaps matches TRBD2 (5 bases). CDR3 length equals 15 residues. Looked up from germline, CDR1 is SGHNT and CDR2 is YENEEA. The ends were cut back, 4 bases at V and 8 bases at J, with 18 bases in the middle.

The rearrangement links TRBV6-5 to TRBJ2-1; tentatively, D is TRBD1 (6 bases). The CDR3 has 15 amino acids. V gave up 3 bases and J gave up 5 bases, with 14 bases separating them. CDR1 and CDR2 (germline): MNHEY, SVGAGI. CDR3 loop: CASSYSGTHDNEQFF. The CDR3 DNA reads as TGTGCCAGCAGTTATTCCGGGACACATGACAATGAGCAGTTCTTC.

The chain recombines TRBV27 with TRBJ2-7; 8 positions agree with TRBD2. The V segment lost 3 bases and the J segment 0 bases; nucleotides outside the gene matches: 7. The CDR3 covers 16 residues. CDR1 and CDR2 (germline): MNHEY, SMNVEV (reference sequence). CDR3 sequence: CASSFGRGGGSYEQYF. In DNA, the CDR3 is TGTGCCAGCAGTTTTGGACGGGGGGGAGGCTCCTACGAGCAGTACTTC.

This rearrangement joins TRBV7-9 to TRBJ2-7, with 8 bases lining up with TRBD1. V shed 4 bases and J 3 bases; nucleotides not matched to a gene: 8. CDR3 length: 15 residues. Germline lookup yields CDR1 SEHNR and CDR2 FQNEAQ (reference sequence). The CDR3 DNA is TGTGCCAGCAGCTATGGGACAGGAGACCTCTACGAGCAGTACTTC. It encodes CASSYGTGDLYEQYF.

The rearrangement links TRBV27 to TRBJ2-2; TRBD1 agrees at 9 bases. The CDR3 runs 16 residues. With 5 bases clipped from V and 5 bases from J, the junction kept 9 bases outside the gene matches. Germline V gene data show CDR1 as MNHEY and CDR2 as SMNVEV (reference sequence). The CDR3 DNA reads as TGTGCCAGCAGTCGTCCGGGACAGGGCTTTACCGGGGAGCTGTTTTTT. Encoded protein: CASSRPGQGFTGELFF.

The rearrangement joins TRBV29-1 to TRBJ2-3; 7 bases are shared with TRBD1. Germline V gene sequence: CDR1 SQVTM, CDR2 ANQGSEA. V gave up 4 bases and J gave up 6 bases; unmatched junction bases: 10. The CDR3 has 14 residues. Written as DNA, the CDR3 is TGCAGCGTTGTAGGAAGGGGGCGATTTGATACGCAGTATTTT. Amino acid sequence: CSVVGRGRFDTQYF.

This sequence joins TRBV7-6 and TRBJ2-7; TRBD1 is a possible D gene (5 bases). Germline CDR1 SGHVS, CDR2 FNYEAQ. This CDR3 has 15 residues. Trimming cost V 5 bases and J 5 bases, with 19 bases left between them. The CDR3 nucleotides read TGTGCCAGCAGCCCCCCCGAGTCAGGGCGACACGAGCAGTACTTC. This encodes CASSPPESGRHEQYF.

V gene TRBV10-1 combines with J gene TRBJ1-1; weak D call: TRBD1 (5 bases). The V gene lost 2 bases and the J gene lost 1 base, with 8 bases spanning the gap. The germline CDR1 and CDR2 sequences are WNHNN and SYGVQD (reference sequence). The CDR3 spans 14 residues. CDR3 amino acids: CASSEPGRNTEAFF. In DNA form, the CDR3 reads TGCGCCAGCAGTGAGCCAGGGCGGAACACTGAAGCTTTCTTT.

This chain connects TRBV11-2 to TRBJ1-4, with a tentative D call TRBD1 (6 bases). Germline loops: CDR1 SGHAT, CDR2 FQNNGV. The V end was cut by 5 bases, the J end by 0 bases, with 16 bases between. The CDR3 consists of 17 residues. In DNA form, the CDR3 reads TGTGCCAGCAGCCCTTGGACAGTCCTCGCAACTAATGAAAAACTGTTTTTT. Amino acid sequence: CASSPWTVLATNEKLFF.

The J gene is TRBJ2-7, the V gene TRBV5-1; 7 bases fit TRBD1. CDR3 length equals 14 residues. Trimming cost V 7 bases and J 2 bases; bases outside gene matches: 9. Germline CDR1 reads SGHRS; CDR2 reads YFSETQ. CDR3 sequence: CASGVTGPTYEQYF. The CDR3 nucleotides read TGCGCCAGCGGGGTGACAGGGCCGACCTACGAGCAGTACTTC.

The V and J genes are TRBV19 and TRBJ2-5, with 9 nucleotides matching TRBD1. CDR3 length: 13 residues. Germline V gene sequence: CDR1 LNHDA, CDR2 SQIVND (reference sequence). V gave up 6 bases and J gave up 3 bases; unmatched junction bases: 2. The DNA for the CDR3 is TGTGCCAGTAGCCGGGACAGGGAAGAGACCCAGTACTTC. Its protein product is CASSRDREETQYF. The full variable domain, in which reference TRBV19 and TRBJ2-5 provide the parts outside the CDR3, is DGGITQSPKYLFRKEGQNVTLSCEQNLNHDAMYWYRQDPGQGLRLIYYSQIVNDFQKGDIAEGYSVSREKKESFPLTVTSAQKNPTAFYLCASSRDREETQYFGPGTRLLVL.